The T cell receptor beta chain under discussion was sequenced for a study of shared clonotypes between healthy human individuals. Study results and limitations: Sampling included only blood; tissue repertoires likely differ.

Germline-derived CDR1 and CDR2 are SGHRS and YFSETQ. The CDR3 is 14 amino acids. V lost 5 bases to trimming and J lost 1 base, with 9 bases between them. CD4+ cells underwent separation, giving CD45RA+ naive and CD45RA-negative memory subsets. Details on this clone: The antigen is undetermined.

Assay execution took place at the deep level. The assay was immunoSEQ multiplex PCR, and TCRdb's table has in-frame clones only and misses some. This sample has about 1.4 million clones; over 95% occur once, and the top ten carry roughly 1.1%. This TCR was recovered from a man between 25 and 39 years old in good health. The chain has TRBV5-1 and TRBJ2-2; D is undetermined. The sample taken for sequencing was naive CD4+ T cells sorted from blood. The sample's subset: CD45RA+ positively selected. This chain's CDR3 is CASRGKENTGELFF. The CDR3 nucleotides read TGCGCCAGCAGGGGAAAGGAGAACACCGGGGAGCTGTTTTTT. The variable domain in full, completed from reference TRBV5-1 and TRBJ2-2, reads KAGVTQTPRYLIKTRGQQVTLSCSPISGHRSVSWYQQTPGQGLQFLFEYFSETQRNKGNFPGRFSGRQFSNSRSEMNVSTLELGDSALYLCASRGKENTGELFFGEGSRLTVL.